The following is a T cell receptor beta chain sequence with its context. What it binds is not known. This entry is derived from a study of T cell responses to AZD1222 COVID-19 vaccine. Here immunoSEQ multiplex PCR was the method, and the copy in TCRdb shows in-frame clones only, minus some. The table lists 90,000 to 140,000 clones, 89% of them singletons. V dropped 4 bases and J dropped 4 bases, with 19 bases sitting between them. Germline assignment: CDR1 MNHEY and CDR2 SVGEGT. This CDR3 is 17 amino acids long. Timing groups of about 4 and about 12 weeks for second doses were pooled. Study results and caveats: Every sample of the repertoires postdated the peak T cell response. Targets within unmutated variant regions were reportedly found for nearly half of spike-specific TCRs.

The TCR originated in an adult who received the AZD1222 COVID-19 vaccine. The specimen was peripheral blood, collected 28 days after the second AZD1222 dose. This sequence joins TRBV6-2 or TRBV6-3 and TRBJ2-2; D might be TRBD2 (6 bases). Here the CDR3 reads CASSSSPTSLFTGELFF. DNA for the CDR3: TGTGCCAGCAGTTCCTCACCTACTAGCCTTTTCACCGGGGAGCTGTTTTTT.